This TCR beta chain was retrieved from a study of regulatory T cells in long-lasting Graves disease. Findings and caveats of the study: Accuracy could have been hurt by small sample size.

The CDR3 has 14 residues. Per the germline V gene, CDR1 is MDHEN and CDR2 is SYDVKM. V gave up 1 base and J gave up 11 bases; unmatched junction bases: 7. Construction of TCR beta libraries relied on iRepertoire HTBI primers and on Arm-PCR targeting CDR3 regions. TCRdb independently ran MiXCR on the multiplex PCR reads; one entry per CDR3 protein. The sample contains 350,000 to 500,000 distinct CDR3 sequences, 20% to 25% of which appear only once. Time point: persistent/refractory GD, antithyroid drugs over 5 years with positive TRAb. PBMC RNA was the source of the TCR library. Around 9.8 milliliters of peripheral blood were taken and placed in EDTA tubes. As concerns this clonotype: The target antigen is unknown.

This sequence was found in a female donor with Graves disease. The starting material was peripheral blood mononuclear cells (PBMCs), obtained when the disease was refractory, from a patient treated with antithyroid drugs. V gene TRBV28 combines with J gene TRBJ2-1; TRBD2 matches 8 bases. The CDR3 here is CASSLFTLAGQQFF. The CDR3 DNA follows: TGTGCCAGCAGTTTATTCACCCTAGCGGGTCAGCAGTTCTTC.